The clone carrying this T cell receptor beta chain has only a few counts. What it binds is unknown. This entry is derived from a study of T cell repertoires in cytomegalovirus infection. Background on the study: Selection of CMV epitopes for the study included recently identified HLA-C-restricted and well-studied HLA-B-restricted ones. CMV infection together with matching HLA type was indicated by public TCR beta signatures.

The CDR3 spans 16 residues. Trimming took 8 bases from V and 0 from J, leaving 19 bases between them. Study outcomes and limitations: The study found HLA-C-restricted CMV-specific TCR beta clonotypes dominating the ex vivo response.

TCRdb redid the calling of the reads with MiXCR, one entry per CDR3 protein. The data show fewer than 1,000,000 distinct CDR3 sequences, 25% to 40% seen once. The sample consisted of cultured CD8+ T cells from PBMCs, taken from culture after CMV antigen stimulation. The TCR comes from a human donor in good health (CMV status not recorded). Some clones in this sample may be carry-over from other donors' samples. The chain is built from TRBV12-3 or TRBV12-4 and TRBJ1-1, with unresolved D. CDR3 sequence reads: CASDLPADRLNTEAFF. CDR3 bases: TGTGCCAGCGACCTTCCTGCCGACCGTTTGAACACTGAAGCTTTCTTT.